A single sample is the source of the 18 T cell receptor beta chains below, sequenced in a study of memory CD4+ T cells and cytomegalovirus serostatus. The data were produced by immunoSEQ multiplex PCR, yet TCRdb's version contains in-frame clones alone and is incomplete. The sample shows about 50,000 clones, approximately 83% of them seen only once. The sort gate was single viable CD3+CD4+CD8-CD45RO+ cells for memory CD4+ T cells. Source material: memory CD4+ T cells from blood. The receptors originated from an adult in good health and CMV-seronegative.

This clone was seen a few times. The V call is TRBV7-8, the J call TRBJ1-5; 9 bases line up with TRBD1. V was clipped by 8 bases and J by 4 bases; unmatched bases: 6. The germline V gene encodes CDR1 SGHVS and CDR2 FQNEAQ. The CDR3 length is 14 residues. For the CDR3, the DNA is TGTGCCAGCGGCAAGGACAGGGGAAATCAGCCCCAGCATTTT. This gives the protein CASGKDRGNQPQHF.

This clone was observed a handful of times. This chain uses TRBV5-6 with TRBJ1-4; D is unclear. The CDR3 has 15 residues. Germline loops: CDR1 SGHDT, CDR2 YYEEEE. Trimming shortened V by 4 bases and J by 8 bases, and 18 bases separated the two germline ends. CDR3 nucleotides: TGTGCCAGCAGCCAACGACTGTCCACCAGGGAAAAACTGTTTTTT. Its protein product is CASSQRLSTREKLFF.

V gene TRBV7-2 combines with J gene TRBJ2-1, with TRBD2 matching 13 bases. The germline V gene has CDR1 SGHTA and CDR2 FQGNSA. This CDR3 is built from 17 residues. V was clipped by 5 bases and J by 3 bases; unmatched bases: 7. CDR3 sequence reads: CASSTQTSGGIYNEQFF. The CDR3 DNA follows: TGTGCCAGCAGCACCCAGACTAGCGGGGGGATCTACAATGAGCAGTTCTTC. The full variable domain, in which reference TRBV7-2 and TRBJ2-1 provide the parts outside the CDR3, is GAGVSQSPSNKVTEKGKDVELRCDPISGHTALYWYRQSLGQGLEFLIYFQGNSAPDKSGLPSDRFSAERTGGSVSTLTIQRTQQEDSAVYLCASSTQTSGGIYNEQFFGPGTRLTVL.

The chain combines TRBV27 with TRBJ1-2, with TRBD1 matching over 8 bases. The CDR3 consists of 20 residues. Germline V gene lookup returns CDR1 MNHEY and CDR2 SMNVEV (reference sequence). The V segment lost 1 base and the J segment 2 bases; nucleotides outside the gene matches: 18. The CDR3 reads CASSLFYRGTGEISNYGYTF. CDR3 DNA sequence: TGTGCCAGCAGTTTATTTTATCGGGGGACAGGAGAGATCTCGAACTATGGCTACACCTTC.

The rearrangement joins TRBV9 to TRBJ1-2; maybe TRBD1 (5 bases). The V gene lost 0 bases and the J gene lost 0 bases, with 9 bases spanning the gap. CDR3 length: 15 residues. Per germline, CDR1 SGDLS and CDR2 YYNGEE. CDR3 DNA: TGTGCCAGCAGCGTAGCTCCGACAGCTAACTATGGCTACACCTTC. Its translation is CASSVAPTANYGYTF.

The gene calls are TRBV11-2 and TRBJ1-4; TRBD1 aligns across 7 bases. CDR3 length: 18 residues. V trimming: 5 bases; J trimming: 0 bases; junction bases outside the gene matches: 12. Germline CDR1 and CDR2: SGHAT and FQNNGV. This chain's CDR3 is CASSRGDSGIATNEKLFF. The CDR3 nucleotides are TGTGCCAGCAGCAGAGGGGACAGTGGAATTGCAACTAATGAAAAACTGTTTTTT.

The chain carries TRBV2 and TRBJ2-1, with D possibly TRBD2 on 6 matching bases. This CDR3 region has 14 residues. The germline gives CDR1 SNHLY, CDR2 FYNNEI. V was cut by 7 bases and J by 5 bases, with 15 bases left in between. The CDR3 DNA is TGTGCCAGCACGAAGGAGGGTAGGAACAATGAGCAGTTCTTC. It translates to CASTKEGRNNEQFF.

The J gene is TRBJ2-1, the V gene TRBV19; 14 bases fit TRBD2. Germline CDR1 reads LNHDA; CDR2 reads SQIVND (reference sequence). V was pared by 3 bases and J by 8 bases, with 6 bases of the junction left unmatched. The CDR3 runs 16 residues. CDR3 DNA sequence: TGTGCCAGTAGTATCCGACTAGCGGGGGGGCTGGATGAGCAGTTCTTC. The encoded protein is CASSIRLAGGLDEQFF.

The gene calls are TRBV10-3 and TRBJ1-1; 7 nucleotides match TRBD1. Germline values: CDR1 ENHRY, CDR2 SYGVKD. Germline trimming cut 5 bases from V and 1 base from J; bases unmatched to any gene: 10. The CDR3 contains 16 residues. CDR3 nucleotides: TGTGCCATCAGTCCAGGGGGGAGACTCAGGAACACTGAAGCTTTCTTT. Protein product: CAISPGGRLRNTEAFF.

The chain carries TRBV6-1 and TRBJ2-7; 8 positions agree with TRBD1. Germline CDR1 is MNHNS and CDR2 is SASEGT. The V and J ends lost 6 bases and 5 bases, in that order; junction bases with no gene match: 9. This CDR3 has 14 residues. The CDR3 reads CASSPGQAPNEQYF. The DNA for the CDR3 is TGTGCCAGCAGCCCGGGACAGGCTCCGAACGAGCAGTACTTC.

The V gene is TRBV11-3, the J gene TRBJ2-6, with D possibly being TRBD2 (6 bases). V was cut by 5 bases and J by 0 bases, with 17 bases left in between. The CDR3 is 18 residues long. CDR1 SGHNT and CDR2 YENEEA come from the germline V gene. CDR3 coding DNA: TGTGCCAGCAGCCGCGGGGTGACCCGGGGCTCTGGGGCCAACGTCCTGACTTTC. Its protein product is CASSRGVTRGSGANVLTF.

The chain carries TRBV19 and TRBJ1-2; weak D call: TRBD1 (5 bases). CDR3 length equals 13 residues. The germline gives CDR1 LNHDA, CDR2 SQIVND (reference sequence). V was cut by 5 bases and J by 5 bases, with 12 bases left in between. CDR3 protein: CASSPGTEYGYTF. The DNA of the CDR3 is TGTGCCAGTAGTCCCGGGACGGAATATGGCTACACCTTC.

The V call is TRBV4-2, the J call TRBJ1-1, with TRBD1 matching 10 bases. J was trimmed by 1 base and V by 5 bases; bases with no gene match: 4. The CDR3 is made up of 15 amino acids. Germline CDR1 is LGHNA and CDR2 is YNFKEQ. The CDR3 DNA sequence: TGTGCCAGCAGCTTACGGACAGGGGGGAACACTGAAGCTTTCTTT. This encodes CASSLRTGGNTEAFF.

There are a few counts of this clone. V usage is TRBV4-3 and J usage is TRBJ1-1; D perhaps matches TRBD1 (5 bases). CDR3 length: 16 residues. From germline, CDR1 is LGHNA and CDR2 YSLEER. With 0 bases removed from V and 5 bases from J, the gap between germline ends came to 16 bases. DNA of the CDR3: TGCGCCAGCAGCCAAGATAGATACGGGGGTCAGACTGAAGCTTTCTTT. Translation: CASSQDRYGGQTEAFF.

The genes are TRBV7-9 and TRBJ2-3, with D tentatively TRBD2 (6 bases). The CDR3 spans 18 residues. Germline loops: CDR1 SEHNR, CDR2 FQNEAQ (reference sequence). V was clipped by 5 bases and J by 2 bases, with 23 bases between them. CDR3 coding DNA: TGTGCCAGCAGCGCCCCGACGGCCGACTGGAGGGTCACAGATACGCAGTATTTT. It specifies CASSAPTADWRVTDTQYF.

CDR3 nucleotide sequence: TGCGCCAGCAGGTCAAGCGGTCAAGAGACCCAGTACTTC. Its protein is CASRSSGQETQYF. The chain carries TRBV5-1 and TRBJ2-5; a weak D match, TRBD2 (5 bases). The CDR3 length is 13 residues. Germline lookup yields CDR1 SGHRS and CDR2 YFSETQ. Trimming took 5 bases from V and 2 from J, leaving 10 bases between them.

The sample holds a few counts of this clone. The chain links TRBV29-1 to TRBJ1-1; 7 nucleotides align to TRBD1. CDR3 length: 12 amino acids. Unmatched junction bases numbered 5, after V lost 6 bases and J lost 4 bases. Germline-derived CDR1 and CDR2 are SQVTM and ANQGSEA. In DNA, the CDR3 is TGCAGCGTGGACAGGTTGGGCACTGAAGCTTTCTTT. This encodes CSVDRLGTEAFF.

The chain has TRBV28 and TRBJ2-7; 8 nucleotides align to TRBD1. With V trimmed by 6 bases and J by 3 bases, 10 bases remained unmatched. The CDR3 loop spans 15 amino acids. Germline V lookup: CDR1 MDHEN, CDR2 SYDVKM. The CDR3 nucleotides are TGTGCCAGCAGCCTGGCGGGGACAGGTCTCTACGAGCAGTACTTC. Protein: CASSLAGTGLYEQYF.